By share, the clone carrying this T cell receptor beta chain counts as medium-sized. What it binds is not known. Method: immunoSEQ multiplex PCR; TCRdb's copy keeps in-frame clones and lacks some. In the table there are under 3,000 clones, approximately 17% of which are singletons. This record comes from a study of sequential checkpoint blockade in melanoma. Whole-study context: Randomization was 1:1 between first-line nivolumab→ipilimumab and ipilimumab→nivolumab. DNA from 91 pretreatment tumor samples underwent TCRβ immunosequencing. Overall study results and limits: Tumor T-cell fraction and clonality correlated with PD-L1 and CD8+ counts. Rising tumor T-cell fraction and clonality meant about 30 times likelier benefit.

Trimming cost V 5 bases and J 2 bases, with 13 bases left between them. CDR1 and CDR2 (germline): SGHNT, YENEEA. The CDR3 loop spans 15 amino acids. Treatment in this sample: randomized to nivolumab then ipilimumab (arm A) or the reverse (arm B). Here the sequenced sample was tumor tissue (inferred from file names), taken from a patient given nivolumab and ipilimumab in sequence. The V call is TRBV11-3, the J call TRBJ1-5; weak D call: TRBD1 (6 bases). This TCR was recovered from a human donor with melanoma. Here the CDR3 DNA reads TGTGCCAGCAGCCCCCTTCGGACAGGCAATCAGCCCCAGCATTTT. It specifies CASSPLRTGNQPQHF. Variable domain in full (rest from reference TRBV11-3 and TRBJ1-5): EAGVVQSPRYKIIEKKQPVAFWCNPISGHNTLYWYLQNLGQGPELLIRYENEEAVDDSQLPKDRFSAERLKGVDSTLKIQPAELGDSAVYLCASSPLRTGNQPQHFGDGTRLSIL.